The 25 T cell receptor beta chains given below trace back to one sample, sequenced in a study of OX40 agonist ivuxolimab in advanced cancers. Assay: immunoSEQ multiplex PCR; the TCRdb copy retains only in-frame clones and omits some. The sample lists 72,000 or so clones; about four fifths were seen once. Sample: CD4+ or CD8+ T cells sorted from blood, taken in a trial of the OX40 agonist ivuxolimab. These receptors were obtained from an adult with an advanced solid tumor such as melanoma, head and neck, liver or kidney cancer.

The chain is built from TRBV2 and TRBJ2-3, with 8 bases matching TRBD1. The germline CDR1 and CDR2 sequences are SNHLY and FYNNEI. The V and J ends lost 7 bases and 1 base, in that order; junction bases with no gene match: 4. The CDR3 is 14 amino acids. The CDR3 DNA is TGTGCCAGCACCAGGGGGCGCGGCACAGATACGCAGTATTTT. As protein: CASTRGRGTDTQYF.

This chain uses TRBV28 with TRBJ1-1; 7 bases agree with TRBD1. This CDR3 comprises 16 residues. Germline loops: CDR1 MDHEN, CDR2 SYDVKM. Losses at the gene ends were 8 bases for V and 0 bases for J; bases not matched to a gene: 12. The CDR3 nucleotides are TGTGCCAGCGTCCTACCCGGGACAGCTCTGAACACTGAAGCTTTCTTT. The encoded protein is CASVLPGTALNTEAFF. The variable domain in full, with the rest retrieved from reference TRBV28 and TRBJ1-1, is DVKVTQSSRYLVKRTGEKVFLECVQDMDHENMFWYRQDPGLGLRLIYFSYDVKMKEKGDIPEGYSVSREKKERFSLILESASTNQTSMYLCASVLPGTALNTEAFFGQGTRLTVV.

V usage is TRBV19 and J usage is TRBJ2-3; TRBD2 agrees at 13 bases. CDR1 LNHDA and CDR2 SQIVND come from the germline V gene (reference sequence). V lost 5 bases, J lost 6 bases, and 8 bases stayed unmatched. The CDR3 has 16 residues. Here the CDR3 DNA reads TGTGCCAGTAGTCTCCAGACTAGCGGGAGGACGGATACGCAGTATTTT. Amino acids: CASSLQTSGRTDTQYF.

V usage is TRBV6-5 and J usage is TRBJ2-5, with 9 bases lining up with TRBD1. The germline V gene has CDR1 MNHEY and CDR2 SVGAGI. The CDR3 covers 15 residues. Trimming removed 5 bases from V and 4 bases from J; junction bases left unmatched: 8. CDR3 amino acids: CASSGQGTPPETQYF. DNA for the CDR3: TGTGCCAGCAGTGGACAGGGGACCCCCCCAGAGACCCAGTACTTC.

The chain couples TRBV11-2 to TRBJ2-3; D uncertain. Germline V gives CDR1 SGHAT, CDR2 FQNNGV. The germline V and J ends were trimmed by 0 bases and 3 bases, with 7 bases remaining between them. This CDR3 is built from 14 residues. Here the CDR3 DNA reads TGTGCCAGCAGCTTAGACCCGAGGACAGATACGCAGTATTTT. Encoded protein: CASSLDPRTDTQYF.

The chain carries TRBV7-9 and TRBJ1-4, with D unclear. Per the germline V gene, CDR1 is SEHNR and CDR2 is FQNEAQ (reference sequence). The V gene lost 5 bases and the J gene lost 5 bases, with 15 bases spanning the gap. CDR3 length: 15 amino acids. CDR3 nucleotide sequence: TGTGCCAGCAGCCTAGGGAATTTGGTAAATGAAAAACTGTTTTTT. The encoded protein is CASSLGNLVNEKLFF.

The chain carries TRBV29-1 and TRBJ1-2; perhaps TRBD1 as D (6 bases). The CDR3 loop spans 11 amino acids. Germline V gene data show CDR1 as SQVTM and CDR2 as ANQGSEA. V lost 6 bases, J lost 5 bases, and 10 bases lay in between. CDR3 bases: TGCAGCGTGGGGGACATTTATGGCTACACCTTC. It codes for CSVGDIYGYTF.

This clone was seen a single time. The chain couples TRBV7-8 to TRBJ2-5, with 7 bases fitting TRBD1. CDR1 is SGHVS and CDR2 is FQNEAQ in the germline V gene. The CDR3 runs to 13 residues. V gave up 5 bases and J gave up 7 bases; unmatched junction bases: 7. The CDR3 DNA is TGTGCCAGCAGCCGGGACAGCCTAGGGACCCAGTACTTC. Amino acids: CASSRDSLGTQYF. Combining the CDR3 with reference TRBV7-8 and TRBJ2-5 gives the whole variable domain GAGVSQSPRYKVAKRGQDVALRCDPISGHVSLFWYQQALGQGPEFLTYFQNEAQLDKSGLPSDRFFAERPEGSVSTLKIQRTQQEDSAVYLCASSRDSLGTQYFGPGTRLLVL.

V gene TRBV2 combines with J gene TRBJ2-2, with 11 bases that match TRBD2. Per the germline V gene, CDR1 is SNHLY and CDR2 is FYNNEI. V shed 6 bases and J 1 base; nucleotides not matched to a gene: 1. CDR3 length equals 15 residues. CDR3 loop: CASSGTSGNTGELFF. The CDR3 region has the DNA TGTGCCAGCAGCGGGACTAGCGGGAACACCGGGGAGCTGTTTTTT. Looking up the rest from reference TRBV2 and TRBJ2-2 gives the full variable domain: EPEVTQTPSHQVTQMGQEVILRCVPISNHLYFYWYRQILGQKVEFLVSFYNNEISEKSEIFDDQFSVERPDGSNFTLKIRSTKLEDSAMYFCASSGTSGNTGELFFGEGSRLTVL.

The chain combines TRBV7-9 with TRBJ1-1; D gene uncertain. This CDR3 region has 12 residues. The germline CDR1 and CDR2 sequences are SEHNR and FQNEAQ (reference sequence). Between the trimmed V and J ends, which lost 4 bases and 6 bases, there was a span of 9 bases. The CDR3 coding sequence is TGTGCCAGCAGCTCAGGTCGGTCTGAAGCTTTCTTT. It translates to CASSSGRSEAFF.

The gene calls are TRBV4-1 and TRBJ1-1; D is uncertain. The V gene lost 3 bases and the J gene lost 7 bases, with 15 bases spanning the gap. The germline gives CDR1 MGHRA, CDR2 YSYEKL. This CDR3 comprises 14 residues. The CDR3 nucleotides read TGCGCCAGCAGCCAGTACAGTCGACCCAGTGAAGCTTTCTTT. This encodes CASSQYSRPSEAFF.

The chain recombines TRBV7-9 with TRBJ1-1; D remains ambiguous. This CDR3 contains 13 residues. Germline V gene data show CDR1 as SEHNR and CDR2 as FQNEAQ (reference sequence). V was shortened by 6 bases and J by 5 bases, with 13 bases between the two germline ends. CDR3 bases: TGTGCCAGCAGAGGGAATAGTGTTACTGAAGCTTTCTTT. Encoded protein: CASRGNSVTEAFF.

This chain's CDR3 is CASRRGTGGSHQYF. The CDR3 DNA sequence: TGTGCCAGCAGACGGGGGACAGGGGGCAGCCACCAGTACTTC. This sequence joins TRBV25-1 and TRBJ2-5, with TRBD1 matching over 12 bases. CDR3 size: 14 residues. V gave up 6 bases and J gave up 10 bases; unmatched junction bases: 9. The germline CDR1 and CDR2 sequences are MGHDK and SYGVNS.

The chain recombines TRBV19 with TRBJ1-2, with 7 bases that match TRBD1. The CDR3 spans 15 residues. Germline CDR1 is LNHDA and CDR2 is SQIVND (reference sequence). The V and J ends lost 6 bases and 4 bases, in that order; junction bases with no gene match: 11. Written as DNA, the CDR3 is TGTGCCAGTAGCCGAACCGGGACAGCCTTCTATGGCTACACCTTC. Its protein is CASSRTGTAFYGYTF.

V is TRBV7-2 and J is TRBJ1-5; D is undetermined. Germline V gene data show CDR1 as SGHTA and CDR2 as FQGNSA. Deletions cut 1 base from V and 3 bases from J, with 10 bases between. This CDR3 spans 15 amino acids. The CDR3 coding sequence is TGTGCCAGCAGCTTAGGGGTGCAGGACAATCAGCCCCAGCATTTT. This encodes CASSLGVQDNQPQHF.

The V and J genes are TRBV6-5 and TRBJ2-1, with D tentatively TRBD1 (5 bases). Trimming pared 1 base from V and 5 bases from J, leaving 9 bases between. The CDR3 is 14 amino acids. Germline assignment: CDR1 MNHEY and CDR2 SVGAGI. The CDR3 region is CASSYFQGNNEQFF. The CDR3 nucleotides read TGTGCCAGCAGTTACTTTCAGGGAAACAATGAGCAGTTCTTC.

The chain employs TRBV6-6 and TRBJ2-7; 13 bases are a match to TRBD2. The CDR3 length is 14 residues. Germline V gives CDR1 MNHNY, CDR2 SVGAGI (reference sequence). V was pared by 5 bases and J by 4 bases, with 2 bases of the junction left unmatched. CDR3 in amino acids: CASSGTSGAYEQYF. CDR3 sequence (DNA): TGTGCCAGCAGTGGGACTAGCGGGGCATACGAGCAGTACTTC.

The chain employs TRBV19 and TRBJ1-5; weak D call: TRBD1 (5 bases). The CDR3 is 14 residues long. From germline, CDR1 is LNHDA and CDR2 SQIVND (reference sequence). Trimming cost V 10 bases and J 2 bases, with 15 bases left between them. The CDR3 nucleotides read TGTGCCACCGTCCAGGGCTGGGGCAATCAGCCCCAGCATTTT. It yields the protein CATVQGWGNQPQHF.

The chain carries TRBV11-3 and TRBJ2-7; D assignment may be TRBD1 or TRBD2 (5 bases each). The germline V gene encodes CDR1 SGHNT and CDR2 YENEEA. V lost 8 bases to trimming and J lost 0 bases, with 14 bases between them. CDR3 size: 14 residues. CDR3 protein: CASASGTHSYEQYF. Here the CDR3 DNA reads TGTGCCAGCGCATCCGGGACCCACTCCTACGAGCAGTACTTC.

Only a few counts were recorded for this clone. The rearrangement uses TRBV19 and TRBJ2-7, with D tentatively TRBD1 (5 bases). Trimming took off 4 bases at V and 7 bases at J, with 14 bases between the two ends. This CDR3 has 13 residues. Germline CDR1 is LNHDA and CDR2 is SQIVND (reference sequence). Written as DNA, the CDR3 is TGTGCCAGTAGTACCCGACCACAGGAGGAGCAGTACTTC. Its protein is CASSTRPQEEQYF.

The gene calls are TRBV7-2 and TRBJ2-7; the match to TRBD1 covers 9 bases. Germline assignment: CDR1 SGHTA and CDR2 FQGNSA. Germline trimming cut 4 bases from V and 7 bases from J; bases unmatched to any gene: 11. This CDR3 is 15 amino acids long. The CDR3 sequence: CASSSRTGTGYEQYF. DNA of the CDR3: TGTGCCAGCAGCTCCCGTACCGGGACAGGGTATGAGCAGTACTTC.

The V call is TRBV4-1, the J call TRBJ2-2; unclear D gene. V lost 3 bases to trimming and J lost 4 bases, with 9 bases between them. Germline V lookup: CDR1 MGHRA, CDR2 YSYEKL. The CDR3 length is 14 residues. This CDR3 is CASSHSPGTGELFF. As DNA, the CDR3 is TGCGCCAGCAGCCATTCACCGGGCACCGGGGAGCTGTTTTTT.

This rearrangement joins TRBV19 to TRBJ1-5, with 7 bases matching TRBD1. The CDR3 is 14 amino acids. J lost 4 bases, V lost 2 bases, and 2 bases had no gene match. CDR1 and CDR2 (germline): LNHDA, SQIVND (reference sequence). The CDR3 bases are TGTGCCAGTAGTATATCAGGGGGAAATCAGCCCCAGCATTTT. Protein: CASSISGGNQPQHF.

This clone was found once. The chain is built from TRBV6-1 and TRBJ1-5; TRBD1 agrees at 7 bases. The trim removed 6 bases at V and 4 bases at J, leaving 6 bases unmatched. This CDR3 spans 14 amino acids. Germline CDR1 is MNHNS and CDR2 is SASEGT. This CDR3 is CASRRDSQNQPQHF. CDR3 sequence (DNA): TGTGCCAGCAGACGGGACAGCCAGAATCAGCCCCAGCATTTT.

This sequence joins TRBV13 and TRBJ1-2; the match to TRBD1 covers 10 bases. The CDR3 is 14 amino acids. In germline, CDR1 is PRHDT, CDR2 FYEKMQ (reference sequence). Trimming took 4 bases from V and 4 from J; bases not matched to a gene: 3. The CDR3 sequence is CASSSDRGTYGYTF. The CDR3 nucleotides read TGTGCCAGCAGCTCGGACAGGGGGACCTATGGCTACACCTTC.